The table lists the clone carrying this T cell receptor (beta chain) with a count of one. As yet, its antigen is unknown. Naive CD8 isolation took CD45RO-negative cells positively selected for CCR7 and excluded terminally differentiated effector memory CD45RA+ cells. Healthy HIV-negative adults without recent acute infections or vaccinations served as donors. Assay used: immunoSEQ multiplex PCR; TCRdb lists only in-frame clones, some missing. The repertoire consists of around 2,000,000 clones, with approximately 94% occurring once and the leading ten covering more than 0.9%. The sample comes from a study of shared clonotypes between healthy human individuals. Study outcomes and limitations: Clonotypes which were not shared had lower generation probabilities than clonotypes that all four donors shared.

Sequenced sample: naive CD8+ T cells sorted from blood. The TCR was taken from a young man in good health.

The CDR3 region has the DNA TGCGCCAGCAGCCAAGAGGGCCCGGACATTCAGTACTTC. As protein: CASSQEGPDIQYF. V gene TRBV4-1 combines with J gene TRBJ2-4, with unresolved D. V dropped 0 bases and J dropped 8 bases, with 8 bases sitting between them. The germline CDR1 and CDR2 sequences are MGHRA and YSYEKL. The CDR3 length is 13 residues.